These 6 T cell receptor beta chains were sequenced from one sample in a study of blood T cell repertoires in COVID-19. Sequenced by immunoSEQ multiplex PCR; TCRdb stores in-frame clones only, minus some. The sample yields about 210,000 clones, about 85% seen once. Source material: peripheral blood. These TCRs come from a man in his forties with acute or convalescent COVID-19.

V usage is TRBV23-1 and J usage is TRBJ2-7; TRBD2 agrees at 7 bases. TRBV23-1 is known as an ORF, though its function is uncertain. V shed 0 bases, J shed 6 bases, and the junction held 11 bases outside the gene matches. This CDR3 is built from 16 residues. The CDR3 DNA is TGCGCCAGCAGTCAATCGACCCGGGAGGCCCCCACCGAGCAGTACTTC. Translation: CASSQSTREAPTEQYF.

This chain connects TRBV9 to TRBJ1-2, with 12 bases matching TRBD1. The germline CDR1 and CDR2 sequences are SGDLS and YYNGEE. Germline trimming cut 1 base from V and 6 bases from J; bases unmatched to any gene: 4. The CDR3 covers 15 residues. In DNA, the CDR3 is TGTGCCAGCAGCGTACCGGGACAGGGGGCAGATGGCTACACCTTC. Amino acid sequence: CASSVPGQGADGYTF.

This clone was picked up one time. The chain has TRBV2 and TRBJ1-2, with D uncertain. The CDR3 contains 14 residues. V dropped 4 bases and J dropped 3 bases, with 12 bases sitting between them. Germline loops: CDR1 SNHLY, CDR2 FYNNEI. The CDR3 DNA is TGTGCCAGCAGTGCCTCGGGGTACGACTATGGCTACACCTTC. This gives the protein CASSASGYDYGYTF.

V usage is TRBV6-2 or TRBV6-3 and J usage is TRBJ2-5; the D gene is possibly TRBD2 (6 bases). This CDR3 has 11 amino acids. Germline loops: CDR1 MNHEY, CDR2 SVGEGT. The ends were cut back, 5 bases at V and 5 bases at J, with 6 bases in the middle. The CDR3, as DNA: TGTGCCAGCAGTGCGGGGGAGACCCAGTACTTC. It codes for CASSAGETQYF.

Concerning this clone itself: The conserved final phenylalanine or tryptophan is absent from the CDR3, which likely points to a read error. V usage is TRBV27 and J usage is TRBJ1-2; 7 bases map to TRBD1. Germline CDR1 and CDR2: MNHEY and SMNVEV (reference sequence). With 8 bases clipped from V and 7 bases from J, the junction kept 22 bases outside the gene matches. The CDR3 consists of 17 residues. For the CDR3, the DNA is TGTGCCAGCGGCAGACCGGACAGGTTGTTTGGCTTCGGTGGCTACACCTCC. It is translated as CASGRPDRLFGFGGYTS.

CDR3 region: CASSLPGTGRTEAFF. The CDR3 coding sequence is TGTGCCAGCAGTTTGCCCGGGACCGGGAGGACTGAAGCTTTCTTT. The rearrangement links TRBV28 to TRBJ1-1; perhaps TRBD1 as D (5 bases). The germline V gene has CDR1 MDHEN and CDR2 SYDVKM. V shed 3 bases and J shed 5 bases, with 16 bases lying between them. The CDR3 runs 15 residues.